Shown below are 28 T cell receptor beta chains from a single sample sequenced in a study of vaccination effects on CD4 cells after COVID-19. Produced via immunoSEQ multiplex PCR; TCRdb's table is partial and in-frame only. Here the sample spans 45,000 to 60,000 clones, under 80% being singletons. These receptors are not linked to any known antigen. Culture lasted about 10 days before CD4+ T cell isolation. As their vaccination, participants received two doses of either BNT162b2 or mRNA-1273. The sample here was CD4+ T cells from PBMCs cultured without peptide, taken after COVID-19 vaccination. The receptor source for this set is a human donor who received a COVID-19 vaccine.

This rearrangement joins TRBV13 to TRBJ2-1; TRBD2 matches at 10 bases. The CDR3 consists of 16 residues. Trimming removed 5 bases from V and 4 bases from J; junction bases left unmatched: 8. Per germline, CDR1 PRHDT and CDR2 FYEKMQ (reference sequence). This chain's CDR3 is CASSPGGLADYNEQFF. In DNA form, the CDR3 reads TGTGCCAGCAGCCCTGGCGGACTAGCGGATTACAATGAGCAGTTCTTC.

The chain recombines TRBV6-5 with TRBJ1-5; D may be TRBD1 (5 bases). Germline V gene lookup returns CDR1 MNHEY and CDR2 SVGAGI. The CDR3 contains 12 residues. The V end was cut by 8 bases, the J end by 4 bases, with 9 bases between. CDR3 nucleotide sequence: TGTGCCAGCGGACACACAAATCAGCCCCAGCATTTT. Protein sequence: CASGHTNQPQHF.

This sequence joins TRBV6-4 and TRBJ2-2; 8 bases are a match to TRBD2. Germline CDR1 reads MRHNA; CDR2 reads SNTAGT. With 4 bases clipped from V and 1 base from J, the junction kept 2 bases outside the gene matches. The CDR3 consists of 15 residues. The CDR3 loop reads CASSATSGNTGELFF. CDR3 nucleotides: TGTGCCAGCAGTGCTACTAGCGGGAACACCGGGGAGCTGTTTTTT.

The chain combines TRBV7-7 with TRBJ2-5, with 12 bases fitting TRBD2. V shed 5 bases, J shed 4 bases, and the junction held 17 bases outside the gene matches. The CDR3 has 19 residues. Germline V lookup: CDR1 SSHAT, CDR2 FNYEAQ (reference sequence). The CDR3 is CASSPTLAGGTGVGETQYF. DNA of the CDR3: TGTGCCAGCAGCCCCACCCTAGCGGGGGGGACGGGGGTTGGAGAGACCCAGTACTTC. Drawing the rest from reference TRBV7-7 and TRBJ2-5, the complete variable domain is GAGVSQSPRYKVTKRGQDVTLRCDPISSHATLYWYQQALGQGPEFLTYFNYEAQPDKSGLPSDRFSAERPEGSISTLTIQRTEQRDSAMYRCASSPTLAGGTGVGETQYFGPGTRLLVL.

The genes are TRBV5-1 and TRBJ1-2; 10 bases are shared with TRBD1. This CDR3 comprises 14 residues. V lost 0 bases to trimming and J lost 8 bases; unmatched junction nucleotides: 4. Germline V lookup: CDR1 SGHRS, CDR2 YFSETQ. CDR3 nucleotide sequence: TGCGCCAGCAGCTTGGGACAGGGGGCGGAAGGCTACACCTTC. This translates into CASSLGQGAEGYTF.

This clone came up a few times. The CDR3 here is CASSSQATVYEQYF. The CDR3 nucleotides are TGTGCCAGCAGTTCCCAAGCGACCGTATACGAGCAGTACTTC. This chain uses TRBV6-6 with TRBJ2-7; no clear D gene. The germline CDR1 and CDR2 sequences are MNHNY and SVGAGI (reference sequence). CDR3 length equals 14 residues. The germline V and J ends were trimmed by 4 bases and 4 bases, with 14 bases remaining between them.

J is TRBJ2-7 and V is TRBV30; 7 bases are a match to TRBD1. Trimming removed 1 base from V and 0 bases from J; junction bases left unmatched: 3. The CDR3 loop spans 14 amino acids. From germline, CDR1 is GTSNPN and CDR2 SVGIG (reference sequence). The CDR3 spells CAWSAGTASYEQYF. CDR3 in DNA: TGTGCCTGGAGTGCTGGGACAGCCTCCTACGAGCAGTACTTC.

The sample holds a few counts of this clone. The CDR3 loop is CASRVQVGTYEQYF. The CDR3 DNA follows: TGTGCCAGCAGGGTCCAGGTCGGGACCTACGAGCAGTACTTC. This rearrangement joins TRBV6-5 to TRBJ2-7; D possibly corresponds to TRBD2 (5 bases). Germline assignment: CDR1 MNHEY and CDR2 SVGAGI. V lost 6 bases to trimming and J lost 2 bases, with 14 bases between them. This CDR3 spans 14 amino acids.

This chain joins TRBV13 and TRBJ2-1; perhaps TRBD2 as D (5 bases). Germline lookup yields CDR1 PRHDT and CDR2 FYEKMQ (reference sequence). CDR3 length equals 15 residues. V lost 2 bases and J lost 6, with 14 bases in between. DNA for the CDR3: TGTGCCAGCAGCTTAAGTCCTAGACGGGGCAATGAGCAGTTCTTC. It codes for CASSLSPRRGNEQFF.

This clone was picked up a small number of times. The genes are TRBV6-4 and TRBJ2-3; either TRBD1 or TRBD2 may fit D (5 bases each). The length of the CDR3 is 14 residues. V was shortened by 5 bases and J by 5 bases, with 14 bases between the two germline ends. Germline CDR1 MRHNA, CDR2 SNTAGT. The CDR3 here is CASSRGWSGDTQYF. As DNA, the CDR3 is TGTGCCAGCAGTAGGGGTTGGAGCGGAGATACGCAGTATTTT.

V and J are TRBV24-1 and TRBJ2-2, with D perhaps matching TRBD1 (5 bases). The CDR3 covers 16 residues. V lost 0 bases and J lost 4, with 11 bases in between. Germline V gene sequence: CDR1 KGHDR, CDR2 SFDVKD. The CDR3 loop reads CATSDLPTDPTGELFF. CDR3 in DNA: TGTGCCACCAGTGATTTGCCGACAGACCCCACCGGGGAGCTGTTTTTT.

The rearrangement uses TRBV2 and TRBJ2-5, with 10 nucleotides matching TRBD2. Germline V gene data show CDR1 as SNHLY and CDR2 as FYNNEI. With 6 bases clipped from V and 5 bases from J, the junction kept 9 bases outside the gene matches. The CDR3 runs to 15 residues. The CDR3 DNA is TGTGCCAGCAGAAGGAATCTAGCGGGGGTCGAGACCCAGTACTTC. Amino acid sequence: CASRRNLAGVETQYF.

The rearrangement links TRBV7-9 to TRBJ2-7; D may be TRBD2 (6 bases). The V gene lost 2 bases and the J gene lost 5 bases, with 7 bases spanning the gap. Germline V gene sequence: CDR1 SEHNR, CDR2 FQNEAQ (reference sequence). The CDR3 sequence is 12 residues long. Here the CDR3 DNA reads TGTGCCAGCAGCTTAACGGGGGACGAGCAGTACTTC. It is translated as CASSLTGDEQYF. Variable domain in full (rest from reference TRBV7-9 and TRBJ2-7): DTGVSQNPRHKITKRGQNVTFRCDPISEHNRLYWYRQTLGQGPEFLTYFQNEAQLEKSRLLSDRFSAERPKGSFSTLEIQRTEQGDSAMYLCASSLTGDEQYFGPGTRLTVT.

This clone is labeled medium-sized. The CDR3 nucleotides are TGTGCCAGCAGGTCCGACAGTGAAGGTTTTCGTCAGCCCCAGCATTTT. Its translation: CASRSDSEGFRQPQHF. This chain connects TRBV27 to TRBJ1-5; tentative D call: TRBD1 (5 bases). This CDR3 is 16 amino acids long. V lost 6 bases and J lost 6, with 21 bases in between. Looked up from germline, CDR1 is MNHEY and CDR2 is SMNVEV (reference sequence).

The chain recombines TRBV6-2 or TRBV6-3 with TRBJ1-3; possibly TRBD1 for D (5 bases). CDR3 length: 15 residues. Germline V gives CDR1 MNHEY, CDR2 SVGEGT. The V and J ends lost 6 bases and 0 bases respectively, with 12 bases between them. The CDR3 protein is CASSLLQGSGNTIYF. The DNA for the CDR3 is TGTGCCAGCAGCCTCCTCCAGGGCTCTGGAAACACCATATATTTT.

The chain recombines TRBV7-9 with TRBJ1-4; perhaps TRBD1 as D (5 bases). V gave up 1 base and J gave up 1 base, with 16 bases separating them. This CDR3 is built from 18 residues. Germline V gene lookup returns CDR1 SEHNR and CDR2 FQNEAQ (reference sequence). This CDR3 is CASSLEWYDSLTNEKLFF. The CDR3 nucleotides read TGTGCCAGCAGCTTAGAATGGTATGACAGCCTAACTAATGAAAAACTGTTTTTT. Supplemented by reference TRBV7-9 and TRBJ1-4, the full variable domain reads DTGVSQNPRHKITKRGQNVTFRCDPISEHNRLYWYRQTLGQGPEFLTYFQNEAQLEKSRLLSDRFSAERPKGSFSTLEIQRTEQGDSAMYLCASSLEWYDSLTNEKLFFGSGTQLSVL.

This clone was detected once. This chain links TRBV11-1 with TRBJ2-7; weak D call: TRBD1 (6 bases). V dropped 5 bases and J dropped 11 bases, with 22 bases sitting between them. The CDR3 has 14 residues. Germline V gene lookup returns CDR1 SGHAT and CDR2 FQDESV (reference sequence). The CDR3 here is CASSLVPQQGLKYF. CDR3 coding DNA: TGTGCCAGCAGCCTAGTCCCACAACAGGGTTTGAAGTACTTC.

The V gene is TRBV10-3, the J gene TRBJ1-1; D is perhaps TRBD1 (5 bases). V was shortened by 2 bases and J by 0 bases, with 10 bases between the two germline ends. The CDR3 runs to 15 residues. Germline V gives CDR1 ENHRY, CDR2 SYGVKD. The CDR3 sequence is CAISENPTVNTEAFF. CDR3 nucleotides: TGTGCCATCAGTGAGAACCCGACAGTGAACACTGAAGCTTTCTTT.

V and J are TRBV7-2 and TRBJ2-7; 10 positions match TRBD2. The trim removed 3 bases at V and 4 bases at J, leaving 9 bases unmatched. CDR1 is SGHTA and CDR2 is FQGNSA in the germline V gene. The CDR3 has 16 residues. CDR3 bases: TGTGCCAGCAGCTTTCTTAGCGGGGGGCTCGGGTACGAGCAGTACTTC. Its protein is CASSFLSGGLGYEQYF.

As DNA, the CDR3 is TGCAGCGTTGAAAGGGGGGGCAGGCCCTACGAGCAGTACTTC. It yields the protein CSVERGGRPYEQYF. The rearrangement joins TRBV29-1 to TRBJ2-7; a weak D match, TRBD2 (7 bases). This CDR3 region has 14 residues. Between the trimmed V and J ends, which lost 2 bases and 2 bases, there was a span of 13 bases. CDR1 is SQVTM and CDR2 is ANQGSEA in the germline V gene.

The genes are TRBV5-6 and TRBJ1-2; 10 bases agree with TRBD1. Germline CDR1 reads SGHDT; CDR2 reads YYEEEE. This CDR3 spans 18 amino acids. The ends lost 1 base at V and 4 bases at J; junction bases unmatched: 13. CDR3 coding DNA: TGTGCCAGCAGCTTGATAGCGACAGGGGGCCCGGAAGGCTATGGCTACACCTTC. It translates to CASSLIATGGPEGYGYTF.

The gene calls are TRBV5-1 and TRBJ2-6, with 11 bases that match TRBD2. Germline CDR1 and CDR2: SGHRS and YFSETQ. Unmatched junction bases numbered 15, after V lost 1 base and J lost 3 bases. The CDR3 consists of 21 residues. In nucleotides, the CDR3 is TGCGCCAGCAGCTTGAGTCTCCGCACGACTAGCGGGAAAGGTGGGGCCAACGTCCTGACTTTC. It encodes CASSLSLRTTSGKGGANVLTF.

The chain recombines TRBV5-1 with TRBJ2-1; D might be TRBD2 (7 bases). CDR3 size: 16 residues. CDR1 and CDR2 from the germline V gene are SGHRS and YFSETQ. V was trimmed by 1 base and J by 5 bases, leaving 16 bases between them. The CDR3 DNA is TGCGCCAGCAGCTTGTTCTCTGGGGGGGCGGACAATGAGCAGTTCTTC. It is translated as CASSLFSGGADNEQFF.

The genes are TRBV10-3 and TRBJ2-7, with D perhaps matching TRBD1 or TRBD2 (7 bases each). V lost 8 bases to trimming and J lost 2 bases, with 16 bases between them. Germline V lookup: CDR1 ENHRY, CDR2 SYGVKD. CDR3 length: 14 amino acids. CDR3 loop: CAIGGRGLTYEQYF. CDR3 DNA sequence: TGTGCCATCGGGGGGAGGGGGCTGACCTACGAGCAGTACTTC.

The chain couples TRBV6-4 to TRBJ2-5; D gene ambiguous. Trimming took off 7 bases at V and 0 bases at J, with 15 bases between the two ends. This CDR3 has 15 residues. Germline V gives CDR1 MRHNA, CDR2 SNTAGT. The CDR3 coding sequence is TGTGCCAGCAAATACGGACCGTACCACCAAGAGACCCAGTACTTC. Translating gives CASKYGPYHQETQYF.

V gene TRBV5-8 combines with J gene TRBJ2-7; 10 bases are a match to TRBD2. This CDR3 contains 15 residues. Germline V CDR1 and CDR2: SGHTS, YDEGEE. V was clipped by 7 bases and J by 7 bases; unmatched bases: 14. CDR3 nucleotide sequence: TGTGCCAGCGTAACTCCGGGACTAGCGTCGGGGGAGCAGTACTTC. This codes for CASVTPGLASGEQYF. The full variable domain, with the rest looked up from reference TRBV5-8 and TRBJ2-7, is EAGVTQSPTHLIKTRGQQATLRCSPISGHTSVYWYQQALGLGLQFLLWYDEGEERNRGNFPPRFSGRQFPNYSSELNVNALELEDSALYLCASVTPGLASGEQYFGPGTRLTVT.

The rearrangement joins TRBV6-5 to TRBJ1-3; D perhaps matches TRBD1 (5 bases). The CDR3 spans 14 residues. V was clipped by 2 bases and J by 5 bases, with 10 bases between them. Germline-derived CDR1 and CDR2 are MNHEY and SVGAGI. CDR3 residues: CASSYQQGRNTIYF. DNA for the CDR3: TGTGCCAGCAGTTACCAGCAGGGTAGAAACACCATATATTTT.

The chain carries TRBV7-9 and TRBJ1-4, with a possible D match to TRBD1 (5 bases). There are 14 residues in the CDR3. CDR1 and CDR2 from the germline V gene are SEHNR and FQNEAQ (reference sequence). V shed 0 bases and J shed 8 bases, with 10 bases lying between them. The CDR3 DNA is TGTGCCAGCAGCTTAGCGGGGCTCGGCGAAAAACTGTTTTTT. Its translation: CASSLAGLGEKLFF.